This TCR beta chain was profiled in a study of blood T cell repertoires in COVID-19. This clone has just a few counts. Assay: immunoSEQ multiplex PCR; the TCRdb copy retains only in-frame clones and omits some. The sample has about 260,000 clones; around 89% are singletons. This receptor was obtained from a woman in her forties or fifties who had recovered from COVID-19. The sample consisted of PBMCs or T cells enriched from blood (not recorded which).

The CDR3: CASRRDRASLLNTEAFF. CDR3 DNA sequence: TGTGCCAGCAGGCGGGACAGGGCCTCTCTGTTGAACACTGAAGCTTTCTTT. The V call is TRBV27, the J call TRBJ1-1, with TRBD1 matching 9 bases. V trimming: 6 bases; J trimming: 0 bases; junction bases outside the gene matches: 11. The V gene's germline CDR1 is MNHEY and CDR2 SMNVEV (reference sequence). This CDR3 has 17 amino acids.